The 14 T cell receptor beta chains below come from one sample, sequenced in a study of T cell repertoires in cytomegalovirus infection. Each CDR3 protein is one row after TCRdb ran MiXCR on the reads. Found here are about 920,000 distinct CDR3 sequences, around 29% of them singletons; the top ten hold about 14%. The antigens for these receptors are not known. The specimen was cultured CD8+ T cells from PBMCs, collected from culture after CMV antigen stimulation. These receptors came from a human donor in good health (CMV status not recorded). Some clones in this sample may be carry-over from other donors' samples.

This clonotype has just a few counts. V usage is TRBV7-9 and J usage is TRBJ1-5; no reliable D call. V was clipped by 4 bases and J by 3 bases, with 7 bases between them. Looked up from germline, CDR1 is SEHNR and CDR2 is FQNEAQ (reference sequence). The CDR3 is 13 amino acids. The CDR3 region has the DNA TGTGCCAGCAGCTCCGCAGACAATCAGCCCCAGCATTTT. Its translation: CASSSADNQPQHF.

The chain couples TRBV25-1 to TRBJ1-1, with D perhaps TRBD1 (5 bases). CDR3 size: 13 residues. The V end was cut by 4 bases, the J end by 5 bases, with 11 bases between. Germline CDR1 reads MGHDK; CDR2 reads SYGVNS. This chain's CDR3 is CASSVQGITEAFF. The DNA for the CDR3 is TGTGCCAGCAGTGTGCAGGGAATAACTGAAGCTTTCTTT.

This clonotype was observed many times. The chain recombines TRBV7-6 with TRBJ1-1; 11 positions match TRBD1. The trim removed 2 bases at V and 5 bases at J, leaving 4 bases unmatched. The length of the CDR3 is 15 residues. Germline CDR1 is SGHVS and CDR2 is FNYEAQ. The CDR3 spells CASSLSGTGGTEAFF. The CDR3 DNA sequence: TGTGCCAGCAGCTTATCCGGGACAGGGGGGACTGAAGCTTTCTTT.

Concerning this clonotype itself: Mismatch with germline at one junction end may stem from a read error. This chain links TRBV11-2 with TRBJ2-7; no clear D gene. The CDR3 is 13 residues long. Germline V gene lookup returns CDR1 SGHAT and CDR2 FQNNGV. CDR3 nucleotides: TGTGCCAACAGCCCCGCTGTGATCTACGAGCAGTACTTC. This gives the protein CANSPAVIYEQYF. Based on the CDR3 plus reference TRBV11-2 and TRBJ2-7, the full variable domain is EAGVAQSPRYKIIEKRQSVAFWCNPISGHATLYWYQQILGQGPKLLIQFQNNGVVDDSQLPKDRFSAERLKGVDSTLKIQPAKLEDSAVYLCANSPAVIYEQYFGPGTRLTVT.

The rearrangement uses TRBV6-6 and TRBJ2-3, with 7 bases aligning to TRBD1. The CDR3 extends over 14 amino acids. V shed 2 bases and J 5 bases; nucleotides not matched to a gene: 4. Germline V gene sequence: CDR1 MNHNY, CDR2 SVGAGI (reference sequence). The CDR3 nucleotides read TGTGCCAGCAGTTACGAGGGGGCCCAAGATACGCAGTATTTT. Translation gives CASSYEGAQDTQYF.

This clonotype was recorded at least ten times. The rearrangement links TRBV7-9 to TRBJ2-2; D might be TRBD1 or TRBD2, each matching 5 bases. Germline assignment: CDR1 SEHNR and CDR2 FQNEAQ (reference sequence). The CDR3 extends over 14 amino acids. Trimming took 3 bases from V and 7 from J, leaving 12 bases between them. CDR3 residues: CASSFQRGVGELFF. The CDR3 DNA is TGTGCCAGCAGCTTCCAGAGGGGTGTCGGGGAGCTGTTTTTT. Looking up the rest from reference TRBV7-9 and TRBJ2-2 gives the full variable domain: DTGVSQNPRHKITKRGQNVTFRCDPISEHNRLYWYRQTLGQGPEFLTYFQNEAQLEKSRLLSDRFSAERPKGSFSTLEIQRTEQGDSAMYLCASSFQRGVGELFFGEGSRLTVL.

The chain employs TRBV6-2 or TRBV6-3 and TRBJ1-1; D uncertain. Germline V gives CDR1 MNHEY, CDR2 SVGEGT. The CDR3 sequence is 14 residues long. Trimming shortened V by 0 bases and J by 4 bases, and 9 bases separated the two germline ends. CDR3 nucleotides: TGTGCCAGCAGTTACTCCGGCGTCTTCACTGAAGCTTTCTTT. Translation gives CASSYSGVFTEAFF.

The chain is built from TRBV12-3 or TRBV12-4 and TRBJ2-5; TRBD1 might be the D (6 bases). V was cut by 5 bases and J by 2 bases, with 15 bases left in between. The CDR3 has 15 residues. The CDR3 spells CASSPRRGRQETQYF. CDR3 DNA: TGTGCCAGCAGTCCCCGCAGGGGAAGACAAGAGACCCAGTACTTC.

CDR3 in amino acids: CASSPGGSLEQYV. DNA of the CDR3: TGTGCCAGCAGTCCGGGGGGTTCCCTAGAGCAGTACGTC. The chain couples TRBV27 to TRBJ2-7; TRBD2 agrees at 7 bases. The CDR3 loop spans 13 amino acids. Germline V gene data show CDR1 as MNHEY and CDR2 as SMNVEV (reference sequence). Losses at the gene ends were 5 bases for V and 7 bases for J; bases not matched to a gene: 8.

In this sample, this clonotype turned up once. The conserved phenylalanine or tryptophan is not found at the CDR3 terminus, so this likely reflects a read error. The V call is TRBV7-8, the J call TRBJ2-5, with D perhaps assigned TRBD1 or TRBD2 (5 bases each). The V and J ends lost 0 bases and 4 bases respectively, with 9 bases between them. The germline V gene encodes CDR1 SGHVS and CDR2 FQNEAQ. The CDR3 is 14 amino acids. The CDR3 loop is CASSLAGVGETQYL. The CDR3 DNA sequence: TGTGCCAGCAGCTTAGCGGGGGTCGGAGAGACCCAGTACCTC.

The rearrangement links TRBV6-6 to TRBJ1-1, with D possibly matching TRBD1 (6 bases). Per germline, CDR1 MNHNY and CDR2 SVGAGI (reference sequence). This CDR3 spans 16 amino acids. V was cut by 2 bases and J by 1 base, with 14 bases left in between. CDR3 protein: CASSYPPGAQNTEAFF. The CDR3 DNA is TGTGCCAGCAGTTACCCCCCGGGGGCCCAGAACACTGAAGCTTTCTTT.

J is TRBJ2-7 and V is TRBV28; possibly TRBD2 for D (6 bases). Trimming pared 4 bases from V and 2 bases from J, leaving 15 bases between. CDR3 size: 15 residues. CDR1 MDHEN and CDR2 SYDVKM come from the germline V gene. The CDR3 sequence: CASSSPGTPTYEQYV. CDR3 coding DNA: TGTGCCAGCAGTTCCCCGGGGACTCCAACCTACGAGCAGTACGTC.

The chain links TRBV7-3 to TRBJ1-1; possible D gene TRBD1, 5 bases. The V end lost 5 bases, the J end lost 3 bases, and 13 bases lay between the germline ends. The germline CDR1 and CDR2 sequences are SGHTA and FQGTGA. This CDR3 comprises 14 residues. The CDR3 DNA reads as TGTGCCAGCAGCCCCCCGGGGGGGGACACTGAAGCTTTCTTT. It is translated as CASSPPGGDTEAFF.

This clonotype was seen a handful of times. The rearrangement uses TRBV6-5 and TRBJ1-1; a weak D match, TRBD1 (6 bases). This CDR3 is built from 14 residues. CDR1 MNHEY and CDR2 SVGAGI come from the germline V gene. V was clipped by 2 bases and J by 4 bases, with 11 bases between them. CDR3 amino acids: CASSYGGSGTEAFF. DNA of the CDR3: TGTGCCAGCAGTTACGGGGGCTCCGGCACTGAAGCTTTCTTT.